Given below is one T cell receptor (beta chain) in context. The antigen this receptor binds is unknown. No much larger clonotype is one base removed from it; base qualities were not supplied. The sample comes from a study of vaccination and CD4 T cells after COVID-19 (dated by TCRdb to 2021 to 2024). Regarding the study in general: Convalescent patients had a positive SARS-CoV-2 result on nasal swab PCR, and of these patients, some ten had mild disease and one had severe disease. Post-vaccine blood samples were taken a median of about 77 days after the second vaccine dose, with a range of roughly 13 to 250 days. The cultures were stimulated with overlapping spike peptide pools from SARS-CoV-2 and from the common cold coronaviruses HCoV-NL63, HCoV-OC43 and HCoV-229E. Control cultures received a CEFX viral epitope pool as the positive control, an HIV-1 Nef peptide pool as the negative control, or no peptide. Post-COVID blood samples were collected from convalescent patients a median of about 92 days after diagnosis, with a range of roughly 30 to 170 days. The convalescent cohort comprised six males and four females, including two Hispanic individuals, seven Caucasians, two Asians and one multiracial person. In about 11 COVID-19 convalescent patients and 4 infection-naive healthy vaccine recipients, the spike-specific CD4+ TCR repertoire before mRNA vaccination was compared with the repertoire after mRNA vaccination. Each participant got two doses of either the Pfizer-BioNTech BNT162b2 vaccine (n=8) or the Moderna mRNA-1273 vaccine (n=2). Broad study findings and their caveats: Relatively few convalescent patients were included in the study, and early timepoints after natural infection were not analyzed. Nearly all vaccine-specific clones in convalescent patients (304 of 307) were mono-reactive for SARS-CoV-2 spike rather than cross-reactive with common cold coronaviruses. Although the median number of SARS-CoV-2-reactive clonotypes went up from 20 to 25 after infection to around 39 after vaccination, the increase was not significant. Among the post-vaccine SARS-CoV-2-reactive clones in convalescent patients, a median about 87% showed up only after vaccination, which suggests vaccine-specific priming.

Libraries were made using PCR. TCR sequencing of DNA from cultured CD4+ T cells used the Oncomine TCR Beta short-read assay at the Johns Hopkins FTIC core. The QIAamp micro DNA kit was used to extract genomic DNA from the cultured CD4+ T cells. The Oncomine TCR Beta libraries from cultured CD4+ T cells were pooled using unique dual indexes and then sequenced on an Illumina iSeq 100. Concerning the study's data processing: Non-productive sequences were removed, and CDR3s not starting with C, not ending with F or W, or shorter than 7 amino acids were discarded. The MANAFEST web application identified antigen-specific clonotypes by comparing peptide-stimulated wells against reference wells and other culture wells. To be called positive, a clone needed an FDR below 0.05, an odds ratio above 5, and a productive frequency above 0.1% in at least two of three replicate wells. A clonotype was classed as cross-reactive if the clonotype showed significant expansion both in SARS-CoV-2 spike wells and in at least one common cold coronavirus spike condition. CDR3 homology was assessed with Levenshtein distances (stringdist) and unrooted phylogenetic trees (ape) in R version 3.6.1. TCRdb cleaned the public reads at Q25 with fastp, built clones with MiXCR and kept in-frame beta chains. Entries are consolidated by CDR3 protein sequence, retaining the most common genes and DNA. What appears here as the V and J calls and clone size reflects TCRdb's work, not the paper's. The sample table shows fewer than 20,000 distinct CDR3 sequences, and approximately 53% are seen once. The leading ten clones occupy 7.2% of the sample.

CDR1 and CDR2 are drawn from the germline V gene (reference sequence): LNHDA, SQIVND. For this chain, trimming is 8 bases at the V end and 0 bases at the J end, and the number of junction bases without a gene match is 3. There are 13 amino acids in the CDR3, from cysteine to phenylalanine inclusive. CDR3 DNA is the only sequence kept; it has 39 bases, read in frame from the first base. The treatment or condition label here, explained by the study, means: roughly nine-day PBMC culture with coronavirus spike peptide pools or control peptides (ViraFEST assay). The ViraFEST assay, used in the study, expanded antigen-specific T cells with peptide pools and then identified the expanded clonotypes through TCR sequencing. The positive SARS-CoV-2 PCR tests of the convalescent patients were dated from March to December 2020, before the Alpha, Beta and Delta variants emerged in the United States. PBMCs were cultured at 1.5 million to 2 million per well in IMDM supplemented with roughly 5% human AB serum and roughly 10 IU/ml IL-2, with approximately 9.2 ug/ml peptide pools added. Half of the culture medium was replaced with fresh IL-2-containing medium on days 3 and 7. After roughly 9 days of culture, CD4+ T cells were isolated by negative selection with the EasySep CD4+ T cell isolation kit. PBMCs were separated from whole blood using Ficoll-Paque Plus gradient centrifugation and then either used fresh or cryopreserved at -140C. In general, triplicate wells were set up for every culture condition.

The material sequenced was CD4+ T cells from blood, cultured in vitro, taken before SARS-CoV-2 vaccination. The receptor's source is a human donor who had recovered from COVID-19. This chain is built from TRBV19 and TRBJ1-1, and TRBD1 matches 7 of the central bases. The DNA reads as follows: TGTGCCAGTGGGACAGCCATGAACACTGAAGCTTTCTTT. Its protein reads: CASGTAMNTEAFF.